This T cell receptor (beta chain) was captured in a study of shared clonotypes between healthy human individuals. As for this clone: Within the sample, other DNA sequences also encode this same CDR3.

Measured with immunoSEQ multiplex PCR; TCRdb has only the in-frame clones, and not every one. The data show about 2.2 million clones, just under 95% seen once. CD8 cells regarded as naive lacked CD45RO, were positively chosen for CCR7, and omitted terminally differentiated effector memory CD45RA+ cells. The CDR3 sequence is 15 residues long. Germline V gene data show CDR1 as SQVTM and CDR2 as ANQGSEA. The J segment lost 0 bases and the V segment lost 3 bases, leaving 5 bases of the junction unmatched. Sequencing input: naive CD8+ T cells from PBMCs. The chain links TRBV29-1 to TRBJ2-1; 7 positions match TRBD2. The TCR originated in a man younger than 35 in good health. Some clones in this sample may be carry-over from other donors' samples. CDR3 residues: CSVEGGRNSYNEQFF. CDR3 sequence (DNA): TGCAGCGTTGAGGGGGGGAGAAACTCCTACAATGAGCAGTTCTTC.